Listed here are 21 T cell receptor beta chains from one sample, sequenced in a study of human T cells and chemical hapten exposure. The sample's time point: patch test 2, 6 weeks after DPC sensitization. Treatment specified: therapeutic diphenylcyclopropenone sensitization with weekly scalp DPC. TCRdb reprocessed the RACE reads via MiXCR and lists one record per CDR3 protein. The data contain roughly 380,000 distinct CDR3 sequences, about 6% of them singletons. This sample comprised whole blood, obtained in connection with sensitization to the hapten diphenylcyclopropenone (DPC). All receptors come from a woman between 18 and 29 years old with alopecia areata. Some clones in this sample may be carry-over from other donors' samples.

This clonotype was detected a few times. The gene calls are TRBV12-3 or TRBV12-4 and TRBJ2-3; the match to TRBD2 covers 8 bases. The CDR3 runs to 17 residues. V dropped 4 bases and J dropped 3; count of bases not matched to a gene: 12. The CDR3 loop reads CASSSPLGSGETDTQYF. The DNA for the CDR3 is TGTGCCAGCAGTTCCCCGTTGGGTAGCGGGGAGACAGATACGCAGTATTTT.

The chain has TRBV3-1 and TRBJ2-3; D is undetermined. From germline, CDR1 is LGHDT and CDR2 YNNKEL (reference sequence). The CDR3 spans 16 residues. Trimming shortened V by 0 bases and J by 0 bases, and 10 bases separated the two germline ends. CDR3 loop: CASSQDLPGSTDTQYF. The CDR3, as DNA: TGTGCCAGCAGCCAAGATCTCCCTGGCAGCACAGATACGCAGTATTTT.

In its sample, this clonotype was seen many times. The chain joins TRBV20-1 to TRBJ1-1; D remains unclear. Germline V gene lookup returns CDR1 DFQATT and CDR2 SNEGSKA (reference sequence). Trimming took 2 bases from V and 4 from J, leaving 11 bases between them. The CDR3 length is 13 residues. The CDR3 reads CSARSGEGTEAFF. The CDR3 DNA sequence: TGCAGTGCTAGATCTGGGGAGGGCACTGAAGCTTTCTTT.

In its sample, this clonotype was seen a few times. The J gene is TRBJ2-5, the V gene TRBV11-2; D remains unclear. V was cut by 2 bases and J by 7 bases, with 8 bases left in between. Germline CDR1 reads SGHAT; CDR2 reads FQNNGV. The CDR3 length is 12 residues. CDR3 sequence (DNA): TGTGCCAGCAGCTTAATTTCGGGGACCCAGTACTTC. Protein product: CASSLISGTQYF.

Notes on this clonotype: This clone may be a read error of a much larger clone one base away. This sequence joins TRBV11-2 and TRBJ1-5; D gene ambiguous. CDR3 length: 15 residues. Between the trimmed V and J ends, which lost 1 base and 7 bases, there was a span of 14 bases. Germline loops: CDR1 SGHAT, CDR2 FQNNGV. This CDR3 is CASSLGVGLKQPQHF. For the CDR3, the DNA is TGTGCCAGCAGCTTAGGGGTGGGCCTCAAACAGCCCCAGCATTTT.

In this sample, this clonotype turned up many times. J is TRBJ1-6 and V is TRBV7-8; 7 bases align to TRBD1. The trim removed 1 base at V and 5 bases at J, leaving 2 bases unmatched. Germline loops: CDR1 SGHVS, CDR2 FQNEAQ. The CDR3 is 15 residues long. In DNA form, the CDR3 reads TGTGCCAGCAGCTTAGAAGGGACAGATAATTCACCCCTCCACTTT. This codes for CASSLEGTDNSPLHF.

The table lists this clonotype with many counts. This chain connects TRBV10-3 to TRBJ2-7; 11 bases agree with TRBD1. V trimming: 2 bases; J trimming: 4 bases; junction bases outside the gene matches: 4. Germline CDR1 is ENHRY and CDR2 is SYGVKD. The CDR3 spans 15 residues. The CDR3 protein is CAISETRDRGYEQYF. In DNA, the CDR3 is TGTGCCATCAGTGAGACCCGGGACAGGGGGTACGAGCAGTACTTC.

The chain links TRBV12-3 or TRBV12-4 to TRBJ2-6; D is ambiguous. V was cut by 3 bases and J by 2 bases, with 8 bases left in between. The CDR3 loop spans 15 amino acids. The CDR3: CASSLGFTGANVLTF. The CDR3 coding sequence is TGTGCCAGCAGTTTGGGGTTTACTGGGGCCAACGTCCTGACTTTC.

The genes are TRBV5-4 and TRBJ2-2; perhaps D is TRBD1 or TRBD2 (5 bases each). Trimming stripped 7 bases from V and 6 bases from J, with 13 bases between. CDR3 length: 13 amino acids. Germline V gene sequence: CDR1 SGHNT, CDR2 YYREEE (reference sequence). The DNA of the CDR3 is TGTGCCAGCGACATAGGGGACGCCGGGGAGCTGTTTTTT. It specifies CASDIGDAGELFF.

This clonotype showed up many times. The gene calls are TRBV6-5 and TRBJ1-2; no clear D. Germline-derived CDR1 and CDR2 are MNHEY and SVGAGI. V was clipped by 0 bases and J by 1 base, with 6 bases between them. The CDR3 extends over 14 amino acids. The CDR3 DNA is TGTGCCAGCAGTTACTCGTCTGATAACTATGGCTACACCTTC. Translated: CASSYSSDNYGYTF.

This clonotype came up a few times. The genes are TRBV4-3 and TRBJ2-7, with 12 nucleotides matching TRBD1. The CDR3 is made up of 15 amino acids. Germline V gene lookup returns CDR1 LGHNA and CDR2 YSLEER. Losses at the gene ends were 3 bases for V and 6 bases for J; bases not matched to a gene: 6. Written as DNA, the CDR3 is TGCGCCAGCAGCCATGTACCGGGACAGGGGGCCGAGCAGTACTTC. The encoded protein is CASSHVPGQGAEQYF.

Here the CDR3 DNA reads TGTGCCAGCAGCCAAGATACCGCAAGGCTGTTTTTT. Encoded protein: CASSQDTARLFF. The rearrangement joins TRBV4-2 to TRBJ1-4; unclear D gene. This CDR3 has 12 amino acids. The V gene lost 0 bases and the J gene lost 14 bases, with 10 bases spanning the gap. The germline CDR1 and CDR2 sequences are LGHNA and YNFKEQ.

This clonotype appeared many times. The chain recombines TRBV28 with TRBJ1-1, with D unresolved. Germline assignment: CDR1 MDHEN and CDR2 SYDVKM. The CDR3 is 14 amino acids. Trimming left V 6 bases short and J 0 bases short, with 11 bases between. CDR3 residues: CASRDHTMNTEAFF. The CDR3, as DNA: TGTGCCAGCAGGGATCACACTATGAACACTGAAGCTTTCTTT. The full variable domain, completed using reference TRBV28 and TRBJ1-1, is DVKVTQSSRYLVKRTGEKVFLECVQDMDHENMFWYRQDPGLGLRLIYFSYDVKMKEKGDIPEGYSVSREKKERFSLILESASTNQTSMYLCASRDHTMNTEAFFGQGTRLTVV.

This clonotype was counted many times. J is TRBJ1-6 and V is TRBV5-6; D might be TRBD1 (5 bases). Germline V gives CDR1 SGHDT, CDR2 YYEEEE. Trimming removed 3 bases from V and 14 bases from J, with 21 bases in between. The CDR3 is made up of 15 amino acids. The DNA of the CDR3 is TGTGCCAGCAGCTGGGCCCGGGACGCGAGGGAGGCCCTCCACTTT. This codes for CASSWARDAREALHF.

This clonotype was detected ten times or more. V and J are TRBV7-6 and TRBJ1-3; D gene unclear. The ends were cut back, 2 bases at V and 8 bases at J, with 13 bases in the middle. There are 14 residues in the CDR3. Germline V gives CDR1 SGHVS, CDR2 FNYEAQ. CDR3 sequence (DNA): TGTGCCAGCAGCTTATATCCCCCTCGAGACACCATATATTTT. Translated: CASSLYPPRDTIYF. Looking up the rest from reference TRBV7-6 and TRBJ1-3 gives the full variable domain: GAGVSQSPRYKVTKRGQDVALRCDPISGHVSLYWYRQALGQGPEFLTYFNYEAQQDKSGLPNDRFSAERPEGSISTLTIQRTEQRDSAMYRCASSLYPPRDTIYFGEGSWLTVV.

This clonotype was picked up a small number of times. The DNA of the CDR3 is TGCAGTGCTCAACAGGGTCCCTACAATGAGCAGTTCTTC. Residues: CSAQQGPYNEQFF. The rearrangement links TRBV20-1 to TRBJ2-1; weak D call: TRBD1 (6 bases). The CDR3 is 13 amino acids. Germline lookup yields CDR1 DFQATT and CDR2 SNEGSKA (reference sequence). The V end lost 5 bases, the J end lost 2 bases, and 10 bases lay between the germline ends.

This clonotype showed up many times. CDR3 protein: CRTGGVNTEAFF. In nucleotides, the CDR3 is TGCAGAACAGGGGGGGTGAACACTGAAGCTTTCTTT. The gene calls are TRBV20-1 and TRBJ1-1; 8 nucleotides agree with TRBD1. CDR1 DFQATT and CDR2 SNEGSKA come from the germline V gene (reference sequence). The CDR3 sequence is 12 residues long.

The V call is TRBV12-3 or TRBV12-4, the J call TRBJ2-5, with D unresolved. The CDR3 totals 18 residues. The ends were cut back, 3 bases at V and 4 bases at J, with 24 bases in the middle. This CDR3 reads CASSFSAITVEPRETQYF. CDR3 nucleotides: TGTGCCAGCAGTTTTTCCGCTATAACAGTGGAGCCGCGAGAGACCCAGTACTTC.

This clonotype occurred a few times. This chain connects TRBV12-3 or TRBV12-4 to TRBJ1-3, with D unresolved. The CDR3 is 11 residues long. Trimming shortened V by 6 bases and J by 6 bases, and 6 bases separated the two germline ends. CDR3 bases: TGTGCCAGCAGAACTGAAAACACCATATATTTT. Its translation: CASRTENTIYF.

This clonotype was seen many times. The chain carries TRBV4-3 and TRBJ1-1; tentative D call: TRBD1 (5 bases). The CDR3 totals 16 residues. The V end was cut by 0 bases, the J end by 6 bases, with 17 bases between. CDR1 and CDR2 (germline): LGHNA, YSLEER. CDR3 DNA: TGCGCCAGCAGCCAAGATTTAGAGGGACGGACCTCTGAAGCTTTCTTT. As protein: CASSQDLEGRTSEAFF.

The chain combines TRBV12-5 with TRBJ2-1; tentative D call: TRBD1 (6 bases). V lost 6 bases and J lost 1, with 16 bases in between. CDR3 length equals 16 residues. The germline gives CDR1 LGHNT, CDR2 FRNRAP. CDR3 loop: CASGTTSGVSYNEQFF. CDR3 coding DNA: TGTGCTAGTGGGACGACCTCAGGGGTGTCCTACAATGAGCAGTTCTTC.